This record looks at one T cell receptor beta chain sequence and its context. This sample stems from a study of blood T cell repertoires in COVID-19. Study at large: Collection of acute and convalescent COVID-19 samples took place in the United States, Italy and Spain.

The CDR3 covers 17 residues. V lost 3 bases and J lost 8; bases outside the gene matches: 11. Germline V gene sequence: CDR1 KGHDR, CDR2 SFDVKD. Original analysis: Amplification of reference gene primers was used by the study to estimate nucleated cell counts. Here immunoSEQ multiplex PCR was the method, and the copy in TCRdb shows in-frame clones only, minus some. The D gene and trimming were derived from the DNA, and the V and J assignments and clone size from that table. The sample holds 130,000 or so clones, about 83% seen once. V and J are TRBV24-1 and TRBJ2-1, with TRBD1 identical over 11 bases. The specimen sequenced was peripheral blood. The sequence derives from a man aged 30 to 45 with COVID-19, enrolled during active disease. DNA for the CDR3: TGTGCCACCAGTGATCGGACAGGGGGCACCCTCAGCCATGAGCAGTTCTTC. Translated: CATSDRTGGTLSHEQFF.